This entry lists 28 T cell receptor beta chains sequenced from one sample in a study of OX40 agonist ivuxolimab in advanced cancers. The library was made by the immunoSEQ multiplex PCR assay. TCRdb obtained this table from immuneACCESS and retained in-frame rearrangements with V and J assigned. These tables miss some clones; where compared with another copy, unresolved V genes account for less than half of the shortfall, and the remainder is unexplained. This sample lists 34,000 or so clones; 75% to 85% were detected once. The biggest ten clones account for roughly 20% of the sample. This specimen was CD4+ or CD8+ T cells sorted from blood, taken in a trial of the OX40 agonist ivuxolimab. The receptors were gathered from an adult with an advanced solid tumor such as melanoma, head and neck, liver or kidney cancer.

This clone turned up a few times. The chain combines TRBV10-1 with TRBJ2-2, with TRBD1 as a possible D gene (8 bases). The germline V gene has CDR1 WNHNN and CDR2 SYGVQD (reference sequence). The CDR3 has 16 residues. CDR3 DNA sequence: TGCGCAACTAGTAAACAGGGGGGGATAGACACCGGGGAGCTGTTTTTT. Translating it yields CATSKQGGIDTGELFF.

The chain recombines TRBV28 with TRBJ1-4; D not resolved. From germline, CDR1 is MDHEN and CDR2 SYDVKM. V lost 11 bases and J lost 4, with 5 bases in between. This CDR3 is built from 10 residues. The CDR3 DNA reads TGTGCCGCCGGTAATGAAAAACTGTTTTTT. Residues: CAAGNEKLFF. Combining the CDR3 with reference TRBV28 and TRBJ1-4 gives the whole variable domain DVKVTQSSRYLVKRTGEKVFLECVQDMDHENMFWYRQDPGLGLRLIYFSYDVKMKEKGDIPEGYSVSREKKERFSLILESASTNQTSMYLCAAGNEKLFFGSGTQLSVL.

CDR3 in amino acids: CASSDAGQKNTEAFF. CDR3 sequence (DNA): TGTGCCAGCAGTGATGCGGGACAGAAGAACACTGAAGCTTTCTTT. The rearrangement links TRBV6-1 to TRBJ1-1; TRBD1 aligns across 7 bases. J was trimmed by 1 base and V by 3 bases; bases with no gene match: 5. CDR1 MNHNS and CDR2 SASEGT come from the germline V gene. This CDR3 is 15 amino acids long.

The genes are TRBV7-2 and TRBJ1-1, with TRBD1 as a possible D gene (5 bases). This CDR3 is 14 amino acids long. Germline CDR1 SGHTA, CDR2 FQGNSA. V was cut by 3 bases and J by 1 base, with 9 bases left in between. CDR3 in amino acids: CASSFSQGNTEAFF. CDR3 nucleotides: TGTGCCAGCAGCTTCTCTCAGGGGAACACTGAAGCTTTCTTT.

The sample holds one count of this clone. This chain uses TRBV6-1 with TRBJ1-5; D gene ambiguous. CDR3 size: 14 residues. Germline V lookup: CDR1 MNHNS, CDR2 SASEGT. The V gene lost 8 bases and the J gene lost 6 bases, with 17 bases spanning the gap. Written as DNA, the CDR3 is TGTGCCAGCTGGTTAAGGTTCGAGGGTCAGCCCCAGCATTTT. Translation: CASWLRFEGQPQHF.

Only one count was recorded for this clone. This rearrangement joins TRBV11-1 to TRBJ2-7; D is possibly TRBD1 (6 bases). This CDR3 is built from 15 residues. Trimming pared 0 bases from V and 3 bases from J, leaving 12 bases between. Germline V gene sequence: CDR1 SGHAT, CDR2 FQDESV (reference sequence). The CDR3, as DNA: TGTGCCAGCAGCTTAGCAGGGGGAAACTACTACGAGCAGTACTTC. Translated, it gives CASSLAGGNYYEQYF.

V gene TRBV30 combines with J gene TRBJ1-5; no firm D call. The CDR3 is made up of 12 amino acids. The V and J ends lost 2 bases and 6 bases respectively, with 8 bases between them. From germline, CDR1 is GTSNPN and CDR2 SVGIG (reference sequence). CDR3 bases: TGTGCCTGGAGTCGTCACCTTCAGCCCCAGCATTTT. Its translation: CAWSRHLQPQHF.

This clone ranks as medium-sized. The chain carries TRBV7-6 and TRBJ2-3; D not certain. The CDR3 runs 15 residues. CDR1 SGHVS and CDR2 FNYEAQ come from the germline V gene. V was shortened by 5 bases and J by 2 bases, with 14 bases between the two germline ends. The CDR3 region is CASSRMHGPTDTQYF. CDR3 bases: TGTGCCAGCAGCCGAATGCACGGACCCACAGATACGCAGTATTTT.

The chain carries TRBV19 and TRBJ1-2, with a possible D match to TRBD1 (6 bases). V was pared by 6 bases and J by 5 bases, with 19 bases between. From germline, CDR1 is LNHDA and CDR2 SQIVND (reference sequence). The CDR3 sequence is 15 residues long. The DNA of the CDR3 is TGTGCCAGTAGGGTCCCCCACGACAGGAATTATGGCTACACCTTC. Protein product: CASRVPHDRNYGYTF.

The J gene is TRBJ2-7, the V gene TRBV30, with 7 bases identical to TRBD1. This CDR3 contains 14 residues. V lost 2 bases and J lost 9; bases outside the gene matches: 13. The germline CDR1 and CDR2 sequences are GTSNPN and SVGIG (reference sequence). For the CDR3, the DNA is TGTGCCTGGAGTTTGACAGGGTCTCGCGGCAGGCAGTACTTC. Its protein product is CAWSLTGSRGRQYF.

The chain couples TRBV5-1 to TRBJ1-2; a possible D gene is TRBD1 (5 bases). Germline V lookup: CDR1 SGHRS, CDR2 YFSETQ. The CDR3 runs to 15 residues. The V gene lost 4 bases and the J gene lost 4 bases, with 17 bases spanning the gap. The chain's CDR3 is CASSDSRWGSYGYTF. The CDR3 nucleotides read TGCGCCAGCAGCGACTCAAGGTGGGGGAGCTATGGCTACACCTTC.

This rearrangement joins TRBV5-1 to TRBJ1-5, with a possible D match to TRBD1 (6 bases). Germline V gene data show CDR1 as SGHRS and CDR2 as YFSETQ. Trimming cost V 6 bases and J 5 bases, with 18 bases left between them. The length of the CDR3 is 15 residues. CDR3 DNA sequence: TGCGCCAGCATATTTATACAGGGCTGTGATCAGCCCCAGCATTTT. Protein product: CASIFIQGCDQPQHF.

The chain couples TRBV19 to TRBJ1-3, with 7 bases aligning to TRBD1. CDR3 length: 13 residues. CDR1 is LNHDA and CDR2 is SQIVND in the germline V gene (reference sequence). The V gene end was trimmed by 6 bases and the J gene end by 4 bases; junction bases not matched to a gene: 3. For the CDR3, the DNA is TGTGCCAGTAGGACAGGGTACGGAAACACCATATATTTT. Amino acids: CASRTGYGNTIYF.

V and J are TRBV28 and TRBJ1-5; possible D gene TRBD1, 5 bases. The CDR3 runs 15 residues. The germline CDR1 and CDR2 sequences are MDHEN and SYDVKM. Trimming took off 3 bases at V and 5 bases at J, with 14 bases between the two ends. CDR3 protein: CASSFISQVHQPQHF. CDR3 nucleotide sequence: TGTGCCAGCAGTTTTATCTCACAGGTCCATCAGCCCCAGCATTTT. Supplemented by reference TRBV28 and TRBJ1-5, the full variable domain reads DVKVTQSSRYLVKRTGEKVFLECVQDMDHENMFWYRQDPGLGLRLIYFSYDVKMKEKGDIPEGYSVSREKKERFSLILESASTNQTSMYLCASSFISQVHQPQHFGDGTRLSIL.

V is TRBV5-6 and J is TRBJ2-7, with 9 bases fitting TRBD2. The CDR3 spans 14 residues. With V trimmed by 1 base and J by 4 bases, 3 bases remained unmatched. CDR1 is SGHDT, CDR2 YYEEEE, per germline. CDR3 bases: TGTGCCAGCAGCTTGCGGCTAGCGGGATACGAGCAGTACTTC. This sequence encodes CASSLRLAGYEQYF.

This chain links TRBV30 with TRBJ2-7, with 8 bases aligning to TRBD2. This CDR3 has 14 residues. Per the germline V gene, CDR1 is GTSNPN and CDR2 is SVGIG (reference sequence). Trimming removed 0 bases from V and 3 bases from J; junction bases left unmatched: 4. The CDR3, as DNA: TGTGCCTGGAGTGTACGGCGGGGGGTCTACGAGCAGTACTTC. Protein: CAWSVRRGVYEQYF. The full variable domain, in which reference TRBV30 and TRBJ2-7 provide the parts outside the CDR3, is SQTIHQWPATLVQPVGSPLSLECTVEGTSNPNLYWYRQAAGRGLQLLFYSVGIGQISSEVPQNLSASRPQDRQFILSSKKLLLSDSGFYLCAWSVRRGVYEQYFGPGTRLTVT.

The chain uses TRBV6-6 and TRBJ1-4, with TRBD1 identical over 12 bases. The CDR3 sequence is 13 residues long. In germline, CDR1 is MNHNY, CDR2 SVGAGI (reference sequence). With V trimmed by 10 bases and J by 8 bases, 5 bases remained unmatched. In DNA form, the CDR3 reads TGTGCCACTTCGGGGACAGGGGGCGAAAAACTGTTTTTT. Translation: CATSGTGGEKLFF.

This sequence joins TRBV9 and TRBJ1-2, with D hard to call. CDR3 length: 13 residues. V dropped 0 bases and J dropped 8 bases, with 11 bases sitting between them. CDR1 and CDR2 from the germline V gene are SGDLS and YYNGEE. CDR3 DNA sequence: TGTGCCAGCAGCGTAGACAGCCTTCAGGGCTACACCTTC. It codes for CASSVDSLQGYTF.

The rearrangement links TRBV6-1 to TRBJ1-2; TRBD1 matches at 8 bases. Germline V gives CDR1 MNHNS, CDR2 SASEGT. This CDR3 has 14 amino acids. The V and J ends lost 1 base and 7 bases, in that order; junction bases with no gene match: 5. CDR3 DNA: TGTGCCAGCAGTGAAGGGACAGGGAGGATTGGCTACACCTTC. This codes for CASSEGTGRIGYTF.

In nucleotides, the CDR3 is TGTGCCAGCAGTCCCGGACAGGGGTCGCCTCGGGCTTTCTTT. This encodes CASSPGQGSPRAFF. The chain carries TRBV28 and TRBJ1-1, with TRBD1 matching over 9 bases. There are 14 residues in the CDR3. Germline V gene lookup returns CDR1 MDHEN and CDR2 SYDVKM. The V segment lost 5 bases and the J segment 11 bases; nucleotides outside the gene matches: 12.

This chain joins TRBV28 and TRBJ2-1; unclear D gene. This CDR3 has 14 amino acids. The V gene's germline CDR1 is MDHEN and CDR2 SYDVKM. V was shortened by 6 bases and J by 0 bases, with 9 bases between the two germline ends. CDR3 nucleotides: TGTGCCAGCAGCCCGCCCGGCTCCTACAATGAGCAGTTCTTC. Translated: CASSPPGSYNEQFF.

The CDR3 loop is CASSQEGFTDTQYF. The CDR3 nucleotides are TGCGCCAGCAGCCAAGAGGGCTTCACAGATACGCAGTATTTT. J is TRBJ2-3 and V is TRBV4-1; D unresolved. The CDR3 consists of 14 residues. V lost 0 bases and J 2 bases, leaving 6 bases between the germline ends. The germline CDR1 and CDR2 sequences are MGHRA and YSYEKL.

The chain is built from TRBV4-1 and TRBJ2-5, with D possibly being TRBD2 (7 bases). Trimming pared 1 base from V and 2 bases from J, leaving 11 bases between. This CDR3 is built from 15 residues. Per the germline V gene, CDR1 is MGHRA and CDR2 is YSYEKL. DNA of the CDR3: TGCGCCAGCAGCCAAGCCGCGGGGGCTCAAGAGACCCAGTACTTC. This gives the protein CASSQAAGAQETQYF.

The rearrangement links TRBV6-4 to TRBJ2-7; 10 bases match TRBD1. The CDR3 spans 15 residues. Germline trimming cut 10 bases from V and 6 bases from J; bases unmatched to any gene: 15. In germline, CDR1 is MRHNA, CDR2 SNTAGT. The CDR3 coding sequence is TGTGCCACACGGGACAGGGGAGGACTCTACGGCGAGCAGTACTTC. This sequence encodes CATRDRGGLYGEQYF.

The V and J genes are TRBV27 and TRBJ2-5; D is undetermined. CDR1 is MNHEY, CDR2 SMNVEV, per germline (reference sequence). Trimming took 7 bases from V and 4 from J, leaving 13 bases between them. The CDR3 contains 13 residues. The CDR3 sequence: CASKRQHGETQYF. Here the CDR3 DNA reads TGTGCCAGCAAGAGGCAGCACGGAGAGACCCAGTACTTC.

The chain carries TRBV11-2 and TRBJ2-3, with 10 nucleotides matching TRBD2. V lost 3 bases, J lost 3 bases, and 12 bases stayed unmatched. CDR3 size: 18 residues. CDR1 and CDR2 from the germline V gene are SGHAT and FQNNGV. The CDR3 DNA is TGTGCCAGCAGCTTGAGAAGCGGGAGGGCCATTGGGACAGATACGCAGTATTTT. This encodes CASSLRSGRAIGTDTQYF.

A remark on this clone: The junction departs from germline at one end; a sequencing error may be responsible. The rearrangement joins TRBV7-7 to TRBJ1-3, with 8 bases aligning to TRBD1. The CDR3 loop spans 15 amino acids. CDR1 SSHAT and CDR2 FNYEAQ come from the germline V gene (reference sequence). This CDR3 reads CASSIGPGGENTIYF. The DNA for the CDR3 is TGTGCTAGCAGCATAGGACCAGGGGGCGAAAACACCATATATTTT.

The chain combines TRBV4-2 with TRBJ1-4, with D unclear. V gave up 1 base and J gave up 13 bases, with 19 bases separating them. The CDR3 contains 15 residues. The germline CDR1 and CDR2 sequences are LGHNA and YNFKEQ. In DNA form, the CDR3 reads TGTGCCAGCAGCCAAGCCACAGCGCCTGGTGTTGCACTGTTTTTT. Protein product: CASSQATAPGVALFF.